Following are 12 T cell receptor beta chains from one sample sequenced in a study of T cell changes during pregnancy in multiple sclerosis. TCRdb's copy holds only in-frame clones and misses some; the assay was immunoSEQ multiplex PCR. The sample holds some 90,000 clones; roughly 90% are singletons and the top ten take 1.5%. The sample here was peripheral blood, taken in the first trimester of pregnancy. All receptors derive from a female donor with multiple sclerosis, enrolled in a pregnancy study.

This clone was seen a few times. This CDR3 reads CASSYGGASSYEQYF. CDR3 coding DNA: TGTGCCAGCAGTTATGGGGGCGCGAGCTCCTACGAGCAGTACTTC. The chain joins TRBV6-5 to TRBJ2-7; D perhaps matches TRBD1 (6 bases). Germline CDR1 is MNHEY and CDR2 is SVGAGI. Trimming shortened V by 3 bases and J by 0 bases, and 12 bases separated the two germline ends. CDR3 size: 15 residues.

This clone has a single count. The chain couples TRBV7-6 to TRBJ2-5, with D possibly matching TRBD2 (6 bases). The CDR3 runs 15 residues. CDR1 SGHVS and CDR2 FNYEAQ come from the germline V gene. The germline V and J ends were trimmed by 1 base and 1 base, with 10 bases remaining between them. The chain's CDR3 is CASSLGPGAQETQYF. CDR3 coding DNA: TGTGCCAGCAGCTTAGGGCCGGGAGCCCAAGAGACCCAGTACTTC.

This clone was found a few times. V gene TRBV18 combines with J gene TRBJ1-1; D is possibly TRBD1 (5 bases). The CDR3 extends over 11 amino acids. CDR1 KGHSH and CDR2 LQKENI come from the germline V gene. Between the trimmed V and J ends, which lost 4 bases and 7 bases, there was a span of 7 bases. The CDR3 nucleotides are TGTGCCAGCTCACTTCAGGGTGAAGCTTTCTTT. This translates into CASSLQGEAFF.

The CDR3, as DNA: TGTGCCAGCAGCTTAAAATTAGATGAGCAGTTCTTC. This gives the protein CASSLKLDEQFF. V gene TRBV11-2 combines with J gene TRBJ2-1; D ambiguous. The V gene lost 2 bases and the J gene lost 8 bases, with 7 bases spanning the gap. The germline CDR1 and CDR2 sequences are SGHAT and FQNNGV. This CDR3 is 12 amino acids long.

V is TRBV29-1 and J is TRBJ2-7; D is perhaps TRBD1 (5 bases). The CDR3 contains 14 residues. V was pared by 4 bases and J by 3 bases, with 16 bases between. Germline CDR1 and CDR2: SQVTM and ANQGSEA. Here the CDR3 DNA reads TGCAGCGTTGGCCTTACAGGAGCGTTCTACGAGCAGTACTTC. Translation gives CSVGLTGAFYEQYF.

The rearrangement uses TRBV2 and TRBJ2-1; weak D call: TRBD2 (5 bases). Germline V lookup: CDR1 SNHLY, CDR2 FYNNEI. V lost 6 bases and J 4 bases, leaving 10 bases between the germline ends. The CDR3 covers 13 residues. The CDR3 spells CASSAGLYNEQFF. CDR3 DNA: TGTGCCAGCAGCGCGGGTTTGTACAATGAGCAGTTCTTC. Filled out from reference TRBV2 and TRBJ2-1, the complete variable domain reads EPEVTQTPSHQVTQMGQEVILRCVPISNHLYFYWYRQILGQKVEFLVSFYNNEISEKSEIFDDQFSVERPDGSNFTLKIRSTKLEDSAMYFCASSAGLYNEQFFGPGTRLTVL.

The V gene is TRBV7-9, the J gene TRBJ2-6; 10 bases map to TRBD1. Germline values: CDR1 SEHNR, CDR2 FQNEAQ (reference sequence). With V trimmed by 5 bases and J by 0 bases, 4 bases remained unmatched. The CDR3 is 17 residues long. The CDR3 sequence: CASSPGQGDSGANVLTF. In DNA form, the CDR3 reads TGTGCCAGCAGCCCAGGACAGGGGGACTCTGGGGCCAACGTCCTGACTTTC.

The genes are TRBV5-6 and TRBJ2-1; a possible D gene is TRBD2 (6 bases). Deletions cut 0 bases from V and 9 bases from J, with 16 bases between. CDR3 length: 15 amino acids. Germline assignment: CDR1 SGHDT and CDR2 YYEEEE. The CDR3 bases are TGTGCCAGCAGCTTGGTGATAGCGGACGAGGGTGAGCAGTTCTTC. It translates to CASSLVIADEGEQFF.

This clone was seen only once. The genes are TRBV11-1 and TRBJ1-2; D gene uncertain. Trimming removed 3 bases at V and 6 bases at J, with 14 bases between. Germline CDR1 is SGHAT and CDR2 is FQDESV (reference sequence). This CDR3 has 14 amino acids. The CDR3 DNA is TGTGCCAGCAGCTTTAACCCAGCCCGGGATGGCTACACCTTC. Translating it yields CASSFNPARDGYTF.

The rearrangement links TRBV18 to TRBJ2-7; possible D gene TRBD2, 6 bases. CDR1 is KGHSH and CDR2 is LQKENI in the germline V gene. The CDR3 sequence is 14 residues long. The V and J ends lost 1 base and 0 bases respectively, with 7 bases between them. DNA for the CDR3: TGTGCCAGCTCACCACTGGGACTCTCCTACGAGCAGTACTTC. This sequence encodes CASSPLGLSYEQYF.

The rearrangement joins TRBV4-1 to TRBJ2-6; D is unresolved. The germline CDR1 and CDR2 sequences are MGHRA and YSYEKL. CDR3 size: 16 residues. The V gene lost 1 base and the J gene lost 1 base, with 8 bases spanning the gap. CDR3 sequence (DNA): TGCGCCAGCAGCCAAGCGGGTTTATCTGGGGCCAACGTCCTGACTTTC. Protein sequence: CASSQAGLSGANVLTF.

The V and J genes are TRBV5-1 and TRBJ2-7; 10 positions match TRBD1. CDR3 size: 14 residues. With 5 bases clipped from V and 2 bases from J, the junction kept 4 bases outside the gene matches. The V gene's germline CDR1 is SGHRS and CDR2 YFSETQ. This CDR3 reads CASRVGTGAYEQYF. The CDR3 DNA follows: TGCGCCAGCAGAGTCGGGACAGGGGCCTACGAGCAGTACTTC.